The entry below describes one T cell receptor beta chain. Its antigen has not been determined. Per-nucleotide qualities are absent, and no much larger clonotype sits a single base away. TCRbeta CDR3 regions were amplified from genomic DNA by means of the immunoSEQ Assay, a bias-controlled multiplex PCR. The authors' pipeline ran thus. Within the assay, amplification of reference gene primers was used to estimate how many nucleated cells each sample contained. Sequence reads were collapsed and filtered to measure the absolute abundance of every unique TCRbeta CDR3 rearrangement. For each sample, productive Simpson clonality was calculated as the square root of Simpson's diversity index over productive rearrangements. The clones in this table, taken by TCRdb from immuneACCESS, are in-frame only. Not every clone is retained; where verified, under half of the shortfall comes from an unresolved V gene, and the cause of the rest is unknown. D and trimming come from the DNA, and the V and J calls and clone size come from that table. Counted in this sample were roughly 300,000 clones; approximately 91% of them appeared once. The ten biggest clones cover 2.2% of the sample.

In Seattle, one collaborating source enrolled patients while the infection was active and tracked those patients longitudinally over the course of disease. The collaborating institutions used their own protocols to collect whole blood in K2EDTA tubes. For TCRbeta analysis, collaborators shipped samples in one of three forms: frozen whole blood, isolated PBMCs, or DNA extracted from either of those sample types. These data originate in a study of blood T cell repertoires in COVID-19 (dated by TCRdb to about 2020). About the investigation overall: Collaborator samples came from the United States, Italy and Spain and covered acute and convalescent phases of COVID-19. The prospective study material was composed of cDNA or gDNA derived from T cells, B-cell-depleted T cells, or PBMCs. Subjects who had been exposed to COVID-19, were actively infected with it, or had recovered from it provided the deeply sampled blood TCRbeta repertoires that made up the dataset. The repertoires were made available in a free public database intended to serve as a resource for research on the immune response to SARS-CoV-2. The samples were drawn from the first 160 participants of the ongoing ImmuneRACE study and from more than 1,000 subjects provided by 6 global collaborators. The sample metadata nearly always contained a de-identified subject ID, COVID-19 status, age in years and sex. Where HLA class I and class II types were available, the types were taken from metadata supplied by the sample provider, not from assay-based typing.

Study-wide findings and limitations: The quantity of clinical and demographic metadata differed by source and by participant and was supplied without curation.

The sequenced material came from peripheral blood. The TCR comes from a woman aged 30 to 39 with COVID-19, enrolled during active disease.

The CDR3 amino acid sequence is: CASSTSREKLFF. The DNA is TGTGCCAGCAGCACATCAAGAGAAAAACTGTTTTTT. The chain joins TRBV2 to TRBJ1-4; no D gene is confidently identified. From cysteine to phenylalanine, the CDR3 is 12 amino acids long. Kept here is only the CDR3 DNA, which spans 36 bases and is read in frame from base 1. Sequences SNHLY (CDR1) and FYNNEI (CDR2) are obtained from the germline V gene. V and J lose 6 bases and 8 bases, and a span of 10 bases separates them.